These 26 T cell receptor beta chains share one sample of origin, sequenced in a study of blood T cell repertoires in COVID-19 (dated by TCRdb to 2018 to 2021). The library was prepared using the immunoSEQ multiplex PCR assay. This immuneACCESS table, as held by TCRdb, lists in-frame sequences with V and J called but not all clones. Of the missing ones, under half trace to an unresolved V gene in checked studies; the others have no known cause. This sample has tens of thousands of clones in its table, and 80% to 90% of those were observed once. Around 1.4% of the sample lies in the top ten. The sequencing input was peripheral blood. These TCRs come from a man in his sixties with acute or convalescent COVID-19.

The gene calls are TRBV4-3 and TRBJ2-2; possible D gene TRBD2, 5 bases. The CDR3 length is 17 residues. Germline CDR1 and CDR2: LGHNA and YSLEER. V dropped 0 bases and J dropped 0 bases, with 11 bases sitting between them. The CDR3 coding sequence is TGCGCCAGCAGCCAAGATCGGGGAAGCGCGAACACCGGGGAGCTGTTTTTT. Amino acids: CASSQDRGSANTGELFF.

The CDR3: CSVTGGLTGELFF. In DNA, the CDR3 is TGCAGCGTGACGGGGGGCCTCACCGGGGAGCTGTTTTTT. This chain uses TRBV29-1 with TRBJ2-2, with D possibly TRBD2 on 7 matching bases. CDR1 and CDR2 (germline): SQVTM, ANQGSEA. The CDR3 is 13 amino acids. V gave up 6 bases and J gave up 4 bases, with 12 bases separating them.

The rearrangement uses TRBV6-2 or TRBV6-3 and TRBJ2-1; 11 bases map to TRBD2. After removal of 3 bases from V and 8 bases from J, the junction contained 6 bases not matched to a gene. This CDR3 contains 15 residues. From germline, CDR1 is MNHEY and CDR2 SVGEGT. This chain's CDR3 is CASSYSGGEVDEQFF. The CDR3 DNA sequence: TGTGCCAGCAGTTATAGCGGGGGGGAGGTTGATGAGCAGTTCTTC.

The chain recombines TRBV28 with TRBJ2-5; the match to TRBD1 covers 10 bases. This CDR3 is built from 15 residues. V was clipped by 5 bases and J by 2 bases; unmatched bases: 5. Germline CDR1 and CDR2: MDHEN and SYDVKM. The CDR3 bases are TGTGCCAGCAGTCCCGGGACAGGGGTACAAGAGACCCAGTACTTC. This sequence encodes CASSPGTGVQETQYF.

The V gene is TRBV9, the J gene TRBJ2-4; TRBD1 is a possible D gene (6 bases). Germline values: CDR1 SGDLS, CDR2 YYNGEE. V shed 0 bases and J shed 0 bases, with 19 bases lying between them. The CDR3 totals 19 residues. In DNA, the CDR3 is TGTGCCAGCAGCGTAGACTCTCGGCTAGGGGGAGTAGCCAAAAACATTCAGTACTTC. It codes for CASSVDSRLGGVAKNIQYF.

This clone has a single count. The V call is TRBV6-5, the J call TRBJ2-4; 10 bases line up with TRBD1. This CDR3 spans 15 amino acids. In germline, CDR1 is MNHEY, CDR2 SVGAGI. With 5 bases clipped from V and 7 bases from J, the junction kept 8 bases outside the gene matches. Written as DNA, the CDR3 is TGTGCCAGCAGTCTCGACAGGGGGCTATGGAACATTCAGTACTTC. This sequence encodes CASSLDRGLWNIQYF.

V gene TRBV9 combines with J gene TRBJ1-6; 10 positions match TRBD1. This CDR3 comprises 17 residues. The trim removed 3 bases at V and 7 bases at J, leaving 10 bases unmatched. Germline V gene sequence: CDR1 SGDLS, CDR2 YYNGEE. The chain's CDR3 is CASSARQGANTNSPLHF. Written as DNA, the CDR3 is TGTGCCAGCAGCGCGAGACAGGGGGCGAATACGAATTCACCCCTCCACTTT.

The CDR3 DNA reads as TGTGCCAGCAGCCAAGGGACAGGGGTCTATGGCTACACCTTC. Its protein is CASSQGTGVYGYTF. The chain joins TRBV14 to TRBJ1-2; 9 bases agree with TRBD1. The CDR3 runs 14 residues. V shed 1 base and J 4 bases; nucleotides not matched to a gene: 1. The germline V gene has CDR1 SGHDN and CDR2 FVKESK.

The chain employs TRBV4-3 and TRBJ1-1; tentative D call: TRBD1 (5 bases). From germline, CDR1 is LGHNA and CDR2 YSLEER. The CDR3 is 15 amino acids. V was pared by 0 bases and J by 5 bases, with 13 bases between. In nucleotides, the CDR3 is TGCGCCAGCAGCCAAGATTCGCAGGGTAAGACTGAAGCTTTCTTT. Its translation is CASSQDSQGKTEAFF.

The rearrangement uses TRBV7-8 and TRBJ2-5; TRBD2 matches at 9 bases. The CDR3 is 17 residues long. Germline values: CDR1 SGHVS, CDR2 FQNEAQ. J was trimmed by 4 bases and V by 3 bases; bases with no gene match: 12. DNA of the CDR3: TGTGCCAGCAGCTTGGTCTCTAGCGGGGCCACGGGAGAGACCCAGTACTTC. Amino acid sequence: CASSLVSSGATGETQYF.

This chain joins TRBV6-5 and TRBJ1-6, with 10 nucleotides matching TRBD1. Germline-derived CDR1 and CDR2 are MNHEY and SVGAGI. The CDR3 length is 14 residues. Trimming took 6 bases from V and 10 from J; bases not matched to a gene: 6. CDR3 loop: CASRIGQGGSPLHF. As DNA, the CDR3 is TGTGCCAGCAGAATCGGACAGGGGGGCTCACCCCTCCACTTT.

The CDR3 DNA reads TGTGCCACCAATCGAGGGACAGGGGTAGCCAAAAACATTCAGTACTTC. Residues: CATNRGTGVAKNIQYF. The genes are TRBV24-1 and TRBJ2-4; 10 bases are a match to TRBD1. CDR1 is KGHDR, CDR2 SFDVKD, per germline. This CDR3 has 16 residues. Unmatched junction bases numbered 6, after V lost 8 bases and J lost 0 bases.

This clone has just one count. The chain links TRBV6-5 to TRBJ1-6; TRBD1 might be the D (5 bases). The V gene's germline CDR1 is MNHEY and CDR2 SVGAGI. The CDR3 has 16 residues. Deletions cut 0 bases from V and 8 bases from J, with 14 bases between. CDR3 sequence (DNA): TGTGCCAGCAGTTACTCGATTTGGGGGGGAGATTCACCCCTCCACTTT. Amino acid sequence: CASSYSIWGGDSPLHF.

The chain joins TRBV7-9 to TRBJ1-1; D uncertain. The V and J ends lost 5 bases and 1 base respectively, with 11 bases between them. From germline, CDR1 is SEHNR and CDR2 FQNEAQ (reference sequence). CDR3 size: 14 residues. The CDR3 sequence: CASSPYPENTEAFF. As DNA, the CDR3 is TGTGCCAGCAGCCCTTACCCAGAGAACACTGAAGCTTTCTTT.

The V gene is TRBV19, the J gene TRBJ2-3; a possible D gene is TRBD2 (5 bases). Germline-derived CDR1 and CDR2 are LNHDA and SQIVND (reference sequence). Trimming removed 5 bases at V and 0 bases at J, with 15 bases between. CDR3 length equals 16 residues. CDR3 region: CASSPNSGSSTDTQYF. The CDR3 DNA reads as TGTGCCAGTAGTCCGAACAGCGGTTCTAGCACAGATACGCAGTATTTT.

The V and J genes are TRBV9 and TRBJ2-7; D perhaps matches TRBD2 (6 bases). This CDR3 has 14 residues. Germline CDR1 and CDR2: SGDLS and YYNGEE. Trimming took 6 bases from V and 2 from J, leaving 15 bases between them. CDR3 residues: CASTETGVTYEQYF. CDR3 nucleotides: TGTGCCAGCACCGAGACGGGAGTCACCTACGAGCAGTACTTC.

This chain connects TRBV9 to TRBJ2-1; a possible D gene is TRBD2 (5 bases). Trimming left V 4 bases short and J 0 bases short, with 11 bases between. CDR1 is SGDLS and CDR2 is YYNGEE in the germline V gene. CDR3 length: 15 residues. CDR3 DNA sequence: TGTGCCAGCAGCCAAGGAGCGGACTCCTACAATGAGCAGTTCTTC. This sequence encodes CASSQGADSYNEQFF.

This chain joins TRBV5-4 and TRBJ1-4; D is undetermined. Trimming cost V 2 bases and J 4 bases, with 6 bases left between them. The CDR3 is 13 residues long. From germline, CDR1 is SGHNT and CDR2 YYREEE (reference sequence). The CDR3 protein is CASSFRGNEKLFF. CDR3 in DNA: TGTGCCAGCAGCTTTCGGGGTAATGAAAAACTGTTTTTT.

The chain employs TRBV28 and TRBJ2-7, with 8 bases identical to TRBD1. The germline V gene has CDR1 MDHEN and CDR2 SYDVKM. The CDR3 has 14 amino acids. With V trimmed by 3 bases and J by 5 bases, 6 bases remained unmatched. This CDR3 is CASSFRGRLDEQYF. The CDR3 region has the DNA TGTGCCAGCAGTTTCAGGGGGCGTCTGGACGAGCAGTACTTC.

The chain couples TRBV12-3 or TRBV12-4 to TRBJ2-5; D might be TRBD1 (5 bases). CDR3 size: 13 residues. V was clipped by 0 bases and J by 4 bases, with 6 bases between them. In DNA, the CDR3 is TGTGCCAGCAGTTTAGCGCAGGGAGAGACCCAGTACTTC. Translated, it gives CASSLAQGETQYF.

V and J are TRBV7-9 and TRBJ1-5; 10 positions agree with TRBD1. CDR1 is SEHNR, CDR2 FQNEAQ, per germline (reference sequence). The CDR3 spans 14 residues. Trimming removed 8 bases from V and 6 bases from J; junction bases left unmatched: 7. In nucleotides, the CDR3 is TGTGCCAGCTCCGGGACAGGGGTAGGTCAGCCCCAGCATTTT. Translation gives CASSGTGVGQPQHF. Using reference TRBV7-9 and TRBJ1-5 for the parts outside the CDR3, the full variable domain is DTGVSQNPRHKITKRGQNVTFRCDPISEHNRLYWYRQTLGQGPEFLTYFQNEAQLEKSRLLSDRFSAERPKGSFSTLEIQRTEQGDSAMYLCASSGTGVGQPQHFGDGTRLSIL.

To note about this clone: The sample holds other DNA sequences that translate to the same CDR3. The chain recombines TRBV7-9 with TRBJ1-3; 9 bases agree with TRBD1. Germline lookup yields CDR1 SEHNR and CDR2 FQNEAQ (reference sequence). V trimming: 5 bases; J trimming: 1 base; junction bases outside the gene matches: 3. This CDR3 is 15 amino acids long. The CDR3 is CASSKQGASGNTIYF. CDR3 nucleotide sequence: TGTGCCAGCAGCAAACAGGGGGCGTCTGGAAACACCATATATTTT.

The chain joins TRBV19 to TRBJ2-7; 9 positions agree with TRBD1. Unmatched junction bases numbered 11, after V lost 8 bases and J lost 6 bases. There are 14 residues in the CDR3. Germline assignment: CDR1 LNHDA and CDR2 SQIVND (reference sequence). The CDR3 nucleotides read TGTGCCAGTTCAAAGGACAGGGGTCCCGTCGAGCAGTACTTC. Translation gives CASSKDRGPVEQYF.

The CDR3 DNA is TGCGCCAGCAGCTTGGTAGCGGGAGGCTCTGGGGCCAACGTCCTGACTTTC. Its translation: CASSLVAGGSGANVLTF. The chain is built from TRBV5-1 and TRBJ2-6; 10 bases are a match to TRBD2. CDR1 SGHRS and CDR2 YFSETQ come from the germline V gene. The V segment lost 0 bases and the J segment 0 bases; nucleotides outside the gene matches: 0. This CDR3 spans 17 amino acids.

The V gene is TRBV7-9, the J gene TRBJ1-4; no definite D call. V lost 5 bases and J 5 bases, leaving 12 bases between the germline ends. The CDR3 length is 14 residues. Germline-derived CDR1 and CDR2 are SEHNR and FQNEAQ (reference sequence). The CDR3 DNA reads as TGTGCCAGCAGCCAGGCGGGGTCAAATGAAAAACTGTTTTTT. Translating it yields CASSQAGSNEKLFF.

By proportion, this clone is medium-sized. The rearrangement links TRBV7-8 to TRBJ1-5; possible D gene TRBD1, 6 bases. The germline V gene has CDR1 SGHVS and CDR2 FQNEAQ. Trimming pared 1 base from V and 9 bases from J, leaving 7 bases between. The CDR3 runs to 12 residues. CDR3 nucleotide sequence: TGTGCCAGCAGCTTAGACAGGGCGCCCCAGCATTTT. Residues: CASSLDRAPQHF. Full variable domain (rest looked up from reference TRBV7-8 and TRBJ1-5): GAGVSQSPRYKVAKRGQDVALRCDPISGHVSLFWYQQALGQGPEFLTYFQNEAQLDKSGLPSDRFFAERPEGSVSTLKIQRTQQEDSAVYLCASSLDRAPQHFGDGTRLSIL.